The 3 T cell receptor beta chains in this list originate from one sample, sequenced in a study of breast tumors, draining lymph nodes, adjacent tissues. Breast cancer patients provided tissue from their axillary draining lymph nodes. Via MiXCR, TCRdb re-called the multiplex PCR reads, giving one row per CDR3 protein. The table includes 150,000 to 250,000 distinct CDR3 sequences, approximately 33% detected once. The material sequenced was axillary lymph node tissue. The receptors shown here come from a female donor with breast cancer. Some clones in this sample may be carry-over from other donors' samples.

Ten or more counts support this clonotype. This chain joins TRBV4-1 and TRBJ2-7; D might be TRBD2 (5 bases). This CDR3 comprises 16 residues. V was clipped by 4 bases and J by 2 bases, with 18 bases between them. Germline V gene data show CDR1 as MGHRA and CDR2 as YSYEKL. CDR3 residues: CASSLRRLERPYEQYF. The CDR3 DNA reads as TGCGCCAGCAGCCTCCGGAGGCTCGAGAGGCCCTACGAGCAGTACTTC.

In regard to this clonotype: A much larger clone lies a single base off, so this may be a read error. CDR3 region: CASSVGEGGDQYF. DNA of the CDR3: TGCGCCAGCAGCGTTGGCGAGGGTGGAGACCAGTACTTC. The chain combines TRBV5-1 with TRBJ2-7; tentative D call: TRBD2 (5 bases). Trimming removed 4 bases at V and 10 bases at J, with 18 bases between. Germline loops: CDR1 SGHRS, CDR2 YFSETQ. This CDR3 is 13 amino acids long.

This clonotype came up many times. The chain is built from TRBV20-1 and TRBJ2-7; 9 bases align to TRBD1. Germline V CDR1 and CDR2: DFQATT, SNEGSKA (reference sequence). The CDR3 extends over 13 amino acids. The junction had 4 bases not matched to a gene; V was cut back by 3 bases and J by 4 bases. This chain's CDR3 is CSASTGTGYEQYF. In nucleotides, the CDR3 is TGCAGTGCTAGCACCGGGACAGGGTACGAGCAGTACTTC.